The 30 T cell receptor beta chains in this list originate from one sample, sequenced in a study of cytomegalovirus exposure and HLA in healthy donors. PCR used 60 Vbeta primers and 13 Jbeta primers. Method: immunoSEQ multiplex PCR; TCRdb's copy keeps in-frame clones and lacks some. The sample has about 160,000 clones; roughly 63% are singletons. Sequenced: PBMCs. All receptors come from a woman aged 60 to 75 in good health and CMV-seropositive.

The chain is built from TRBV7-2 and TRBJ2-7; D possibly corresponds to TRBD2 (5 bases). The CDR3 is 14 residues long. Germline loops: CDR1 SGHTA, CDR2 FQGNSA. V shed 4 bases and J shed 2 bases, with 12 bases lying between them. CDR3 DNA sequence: TGTGCCAGCAGCTCCCCCGGGGTGCCCTACGAGCAGTACTTC. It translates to CASSSPGVPYEQYF.

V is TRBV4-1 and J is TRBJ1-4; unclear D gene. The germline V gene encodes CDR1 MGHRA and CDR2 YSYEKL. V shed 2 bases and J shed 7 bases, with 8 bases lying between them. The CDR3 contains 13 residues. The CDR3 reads CASSQPEVEKLFF. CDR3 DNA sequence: TGCGCCAGCAGCCAACCCGAGGTTGAAAAACTGTTTTTT.

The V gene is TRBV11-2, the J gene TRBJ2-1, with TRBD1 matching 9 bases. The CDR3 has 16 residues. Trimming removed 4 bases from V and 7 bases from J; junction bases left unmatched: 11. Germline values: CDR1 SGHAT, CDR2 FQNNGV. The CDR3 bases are TGTGCCAGCAGCTCCCCGTTGGGACAGGGTCAAAATGAGCAGTTCTTC. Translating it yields CASSSPLGQGQNEQFF.

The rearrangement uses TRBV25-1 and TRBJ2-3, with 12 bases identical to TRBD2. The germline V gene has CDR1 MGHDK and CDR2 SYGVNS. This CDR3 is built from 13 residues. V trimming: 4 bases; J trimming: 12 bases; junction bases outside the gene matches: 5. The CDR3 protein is CASSAMTSGSQYF. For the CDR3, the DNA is TGTGCCAGCAGTGCGATGACTAGCGGGAGTCAGTATTTT.

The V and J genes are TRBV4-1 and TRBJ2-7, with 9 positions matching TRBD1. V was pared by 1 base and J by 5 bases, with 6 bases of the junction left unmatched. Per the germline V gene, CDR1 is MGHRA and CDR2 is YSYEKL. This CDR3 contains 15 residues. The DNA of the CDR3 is TGCGCCAGCAGCCAAGGTCGGGACAGGGTGGACGAGCAGTACTTC. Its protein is CASSQGRDRVDEQYF.

The CDR3: CASRSTGHEQYF. As DNA, the CDR3 is TGTGCCAGCAGGTCGACAGGGCACGAGCAGTACTTC. The chain employs TRBV7-9 and TRBJ2-7; 7 nucleotides match TRBD1. CDR1 is SEHNR, CDR2 FQNEAQ, per germline (reference sequence). This CDR3 region has 12 residues. V shed 6 bases and J 5 bases; nucleotides not matched to a gene: 4.

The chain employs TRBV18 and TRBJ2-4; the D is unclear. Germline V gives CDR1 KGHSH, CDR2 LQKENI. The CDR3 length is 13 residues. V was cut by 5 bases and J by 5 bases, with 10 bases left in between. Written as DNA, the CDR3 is TGTGCCAGCTCAAGTGGTTTAGAAAACATTCAGTACTTC. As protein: CASSSGLENIQYF.

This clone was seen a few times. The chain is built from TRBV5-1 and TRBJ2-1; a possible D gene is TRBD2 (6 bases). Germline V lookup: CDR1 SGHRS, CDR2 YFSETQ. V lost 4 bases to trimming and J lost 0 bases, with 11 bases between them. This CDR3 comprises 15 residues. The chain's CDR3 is CASSAGTSSYNEQFF. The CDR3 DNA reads TGCGCCAGCAGCGCCGGGACTTCCTCCTACAATGAGCAGTTCTTC.

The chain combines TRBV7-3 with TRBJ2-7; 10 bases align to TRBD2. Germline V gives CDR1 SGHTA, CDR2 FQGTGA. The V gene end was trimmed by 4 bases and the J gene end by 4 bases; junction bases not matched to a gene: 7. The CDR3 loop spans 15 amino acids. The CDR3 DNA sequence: TGTGCCAGCAGCTCGAGAGCGGGAGGGCCTTACGAGCAGTACTTC. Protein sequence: CASSSRAGGPYEQYF.

In DNA form, the CDR3 reads TGTGCCAGCAGGGGAGCGGGGATGGTCTACGAGCAGTACTTC. Translation gives CASRGAGMVYEQYF. The chain uses TRBV6-6 and TRBJ2-7, with 7 bases aligning to TRBD2. The germline CDR1 and CDR2 sequences are MNHNY and SVGAGI (reference sequence). With 6 bases clipped from V and 3 bases from J, the junction kept 8 bases outside the gene matches. The CDR3 runs to 14 residues.

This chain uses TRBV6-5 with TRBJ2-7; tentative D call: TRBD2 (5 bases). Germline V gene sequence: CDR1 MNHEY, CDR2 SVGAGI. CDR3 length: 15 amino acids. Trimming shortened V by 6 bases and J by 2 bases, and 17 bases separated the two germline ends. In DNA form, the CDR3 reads TGTGCCAGCAGCTCAGGAGGAACTTTCACCTACGAGCAGTACTTC. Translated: CASSSGGTFTYEQYF.

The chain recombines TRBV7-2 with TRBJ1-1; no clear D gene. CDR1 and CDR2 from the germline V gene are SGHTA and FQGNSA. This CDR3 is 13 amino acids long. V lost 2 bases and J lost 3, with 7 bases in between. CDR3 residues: CASSLIPDTEAFF. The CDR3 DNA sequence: TGTGCCAGCAGCTTAATCCCCGACACTGAAGCTTTCTTT. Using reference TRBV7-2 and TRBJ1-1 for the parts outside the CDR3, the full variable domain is GAGVSQSPSNKVTEKGKDVELRCDPISGHTALYWYRQSLGQGLEFLIYFQGNSAPDKSGLPSDRFSAERTGGSVSTLTIQRTQQEDSAVYLCASSLIPDTEAFFGQGTRLTVV.

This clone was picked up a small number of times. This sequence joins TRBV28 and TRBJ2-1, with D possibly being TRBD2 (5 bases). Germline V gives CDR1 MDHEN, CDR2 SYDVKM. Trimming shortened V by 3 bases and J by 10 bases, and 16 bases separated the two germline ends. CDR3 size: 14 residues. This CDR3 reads CASSLFGELAEQFF. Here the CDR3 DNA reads TGTGCCAGCAGTTTGTTTGGGGAATTAGCGGAGCAGTTCTTC.

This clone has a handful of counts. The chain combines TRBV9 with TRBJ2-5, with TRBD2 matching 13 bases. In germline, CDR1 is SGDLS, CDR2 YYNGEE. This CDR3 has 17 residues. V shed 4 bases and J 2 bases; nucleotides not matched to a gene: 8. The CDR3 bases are TGTGCCAGCAGCCCCCGGACTAGCGGGAGTGGGCAAGAGACCCAGTACTTC. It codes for CASSPRTSGSGQETQYF. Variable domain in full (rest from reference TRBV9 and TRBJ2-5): DSGVTQTPKHLITATGQRVTLRCSPRSGDLSVYWYQQSLDQGLQFLIQYYNGEERAKGNILERFSAQQFPDLHSELNLSSLELGDSALYFCASSPRTSGSGQETQYFGPGTRLLVL.

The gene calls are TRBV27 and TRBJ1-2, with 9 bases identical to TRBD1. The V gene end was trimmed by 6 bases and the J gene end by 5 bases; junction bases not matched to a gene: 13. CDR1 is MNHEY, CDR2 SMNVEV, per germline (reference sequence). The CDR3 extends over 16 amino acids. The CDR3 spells CASRENRDRDWYGYTF. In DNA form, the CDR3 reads TGTGCCAGCAGGGAAAACCGGGACAGGGATTGGTATGGCTACACCTTC.

CDR3 bases: TGTGCCAGCAGGAGGACGGGACAGGGGACCGGGGAGCTGTTTTTT. It codes for CASRRTGQGTGELFF. This chain uses TRBV2 with TRBJ2-2; 10 nucleotides line up with TRBD1. Losses at the gene ends were 6 bases for V and 5 bases for J; bases not matched to a gene: 6. Germline CDR1 and CDR2: SNHLY and FYNNEI. The CDR3 covers 15 residues.

The CDR3 protein is CASSQDPQGAISYEQYF. CDR3 DNA sequence: TGCGCCAGCAGCCAAGATCCACAGGGGGCTATATCCTACGAGCAGTACTTC. This chain links TRBV4-1 with TRBJ2-7; 9 bases map to TRBD1. Trimming cost V 0 bases and J 1 base; bases outside gene matches: 7. The CDR3 is 17 residues long. Germline assignment: CDR1 MGHRA and CDR2 YSYEKL.

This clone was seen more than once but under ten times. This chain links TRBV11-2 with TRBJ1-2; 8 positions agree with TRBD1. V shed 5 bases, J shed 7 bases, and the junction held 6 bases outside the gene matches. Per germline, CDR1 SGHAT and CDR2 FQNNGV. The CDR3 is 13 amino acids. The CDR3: CASSRQGFSGYTF. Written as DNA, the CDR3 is TGTGCCAGCAGCCGACAGGGGTTTAGTGGCTACACCTTC.

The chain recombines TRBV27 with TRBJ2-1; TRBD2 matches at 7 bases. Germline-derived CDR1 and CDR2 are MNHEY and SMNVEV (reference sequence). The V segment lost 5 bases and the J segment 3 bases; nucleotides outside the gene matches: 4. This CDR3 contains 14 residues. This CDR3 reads CASSPGTNYNEQFF. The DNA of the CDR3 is TGTGCCAGCAGTCCCGGGACTAACTACAATGAGCAGTTCTTC.

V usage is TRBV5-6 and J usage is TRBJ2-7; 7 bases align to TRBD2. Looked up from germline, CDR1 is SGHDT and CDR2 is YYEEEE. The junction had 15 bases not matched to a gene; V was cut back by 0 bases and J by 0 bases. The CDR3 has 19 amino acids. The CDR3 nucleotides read TGTGCCAGCAGCTTGGTTTTTGGCCTAGCGGAGAGGAGCTCCTACGAGCAGTACTTC. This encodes CASSLVFGLAERSSYEQYF.

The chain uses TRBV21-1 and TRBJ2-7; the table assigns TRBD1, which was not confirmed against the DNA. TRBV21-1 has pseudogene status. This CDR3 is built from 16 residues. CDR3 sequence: CASSKNGDTSSYEQYF. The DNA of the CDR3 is TGTGCCAGCAGCAAAAATGGGGACACTAGCTCCTACGAGCAGTACTTC.

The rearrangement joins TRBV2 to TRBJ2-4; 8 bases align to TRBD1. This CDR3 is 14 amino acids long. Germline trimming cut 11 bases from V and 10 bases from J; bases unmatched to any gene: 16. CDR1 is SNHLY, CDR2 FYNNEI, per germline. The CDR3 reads CAGGQGPLDPIQYF. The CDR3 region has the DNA TGTGCCGGCGGACAGGGCCCCCTAGATCCAATTCAGTACTTC.

In DNA, the CDR3 is TGTGCCAGCAGTGAATTGGGCAGTTCCTACGAGCAGTACTTC. This encodes CASSELGSSYEQYF. The V and J genes are TRBV6-1 and TRBJ2-5; D remains unclear. The J call may be incorrect, as the DNA end agrees better with TRBJ2-7. Germline V gene data show CDR1 as MNHNS and CDR2 as SASEGT. This CDR3 comprises 14 residues.

CDR3 sequence reads: CASSIYPGELFF. The CDR3, as DNA: TGTGCCAGTAGTATATATCCCGGGGAGCTGTTTTTT. V is TRBV19 and J is TRBJ2-2, with D unresolved. V gave up 2 bases and J gave up 6 bases, with 4 bases separating them. This CDR3 has 12 residues. Per the germline V gene, CDR1 is LNHDA and CDR2 is SQIVND (reference sequence).

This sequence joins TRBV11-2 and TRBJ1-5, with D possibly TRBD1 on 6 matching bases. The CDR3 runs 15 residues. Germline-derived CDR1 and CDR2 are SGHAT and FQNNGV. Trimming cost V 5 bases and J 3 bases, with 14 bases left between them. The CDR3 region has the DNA TGTGCCAGCAGCCCGGACAGCGGAGACAATCAGCCCCAGCATTTT. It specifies CASSPDSGDNQPQHF.

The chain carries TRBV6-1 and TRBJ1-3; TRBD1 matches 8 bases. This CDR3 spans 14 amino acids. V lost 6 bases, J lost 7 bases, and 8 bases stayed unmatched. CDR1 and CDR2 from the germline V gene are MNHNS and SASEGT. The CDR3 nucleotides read TGTGCCAGCAGAAAAGACGGACAGGGCAACACCATATATTTT. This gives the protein CASRKDGQGNTIYF.

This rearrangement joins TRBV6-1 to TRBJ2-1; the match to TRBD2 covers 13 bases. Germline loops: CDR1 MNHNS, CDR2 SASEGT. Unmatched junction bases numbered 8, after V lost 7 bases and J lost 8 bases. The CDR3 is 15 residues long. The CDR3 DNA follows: TGTGCCAGCACGGAGGGACTAGCGGGAATTCATGAGCAGTTCTTC. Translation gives CASTEGLAGIHEQFF.

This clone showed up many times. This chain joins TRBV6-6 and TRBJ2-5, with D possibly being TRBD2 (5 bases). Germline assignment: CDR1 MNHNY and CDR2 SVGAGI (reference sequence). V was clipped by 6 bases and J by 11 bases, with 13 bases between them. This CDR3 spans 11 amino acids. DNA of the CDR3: TGTGCCAGCAGCCCAGCGGCCTCTCAGTACTTC. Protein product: CASSPAASQYF.

The CDR3 nucleotides read TGTGCCAGCAGGGACAGACAAACCAACTATGGCTACACCTTC. Encoded protein: CASRDRQTNYGYTF. The V gene is TRBV2, the J gene TRBJ1-2; possible D gene TRBD1, 6 bases. The CDR3 sequence is 14 residues long. Trimming took off 6 bases at V and 2 bases at J, with 13 bases between the two ends. The germline CDR1 and CDR2 sequences are SNHLY and FYNNEI.

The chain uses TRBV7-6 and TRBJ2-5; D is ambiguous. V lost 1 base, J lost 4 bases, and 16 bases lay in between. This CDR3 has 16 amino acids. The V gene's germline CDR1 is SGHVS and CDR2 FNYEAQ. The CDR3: CASSLGPSGSRETQYF. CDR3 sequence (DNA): TGTGCCAGCAGCTTAGGCCCCTCAGGTTCCAGAGAGACCCAGTACTTC.